These 16 T cell receptor beta chains came from one sample sequenced in a study of T cell changes during pregnancy in multiple sclerosis. TCRdb's copy holds only in-frame clones and misses some; the assay was immunoSEQ multiplex PCR. The sample comprises fewer than 70,000 clones, around 94% of which are singletons, and around 2.9% rests with the top ten. The sequencing used CD8+ T cells from peripheral blood mononuclear cells, collected in the third trimester of pregnancy. The receptors were gathered from a female donor in good health, enrolled as a control in a pregnancy study.

The genes are TRBV29-1 and TRBJ1-1; no definite D call. This CDR3 comprises 13 residues. V lost 4 bases to trimming and J lost 0 bases, with 9 bases between them. CDR1 is SQVTM and CDR2 is ANQGSEA in the germline V gene. The CDR3 nucleotides read TGCAGCGTTGGGTTCCCGGTGAACACTGAAGCTTTCTTT. This encodes CSVGFPVNTEAFF.

This clone was seen just once. The V gene is TRBV14, the J gene TRBJ2-7; the match to TRBD2 covers 7 bases. The germline V gene encodes CDR1 SGHDN and CDR2 FVKESK. The CDR3 has 13 amino acids. V lost 3 bases and J lost 7; bases outside the gene matches: 6. The CDR3 sequence is CASSQGQGGEQYF. Here the CDR3 DNA reads TGTGCCAGCAGCCAGGGTCAGGGAGGGGAGCAGTACTTC.

The genes are TRBV11-3 and TRBJ1-3; maybe TRBD1 (5 bases). The germline V gene has CDR1 SGHNT and CDR2 YENEEA. V was pared by 5 bases and J by 8 bases, with 13 bases between. The CDR3 consists of 13 residues. For the CDR3, the DNA is TGTGCCAGCAGCCGACGAGGAGGGGACACCATATATTTT. This sequence encodes CASSRRGGDTIYF.

The J gene is TRBJ1-2, the V gene TRBV4-3; 8 bases align to TRBD1. The germline gives CDR1 LGHNA, CDR2 YSLEER. V shed 4 bases, J shed 0 bases, and the junction held 7 bases outside the gene matches. The CDR3 consists of 16 residues. CDR3 sequence: CASSPGQGFTNYGYTF. Written as DNA, the CDR3 is TGCGCCAGCAGCCCCGGACAGGGCTTCACTAACTATGGCTACACCTTC.

The V call is TRBV11-2, the J call TRBJ1-1; D is uncertain. Per the germline V gene, CDR1 is SGHAT and CDR2 is FQNNGV. CDR3 length: 14 amino acids. V was pared by 0 bases and J by 4 bases, with 9 bases between. In nucleotides, the CDR3 is TGTGCCAGCAGCTTAGATGTAGGAGGCACTGAAGCTTTCTTT. It codes for CASSLDVGGTEAFF.

The chain has TRBV19 and TRBJ1-1, with D tentatively TRBD1 (6 bases). The CDR3 is made up of 15 amino acids. The V end lost 7 bases, the J end lost 1 base, and 16 bases lay between the germline ends. Germline V gene sequence: CDR1 LNHDA, CDR2 SQIVND (reference sequence). The CDR3 protein is CASTLLGAGNTEAFF. The CDR3 nucleotides are TGTGCCAGTACCCTCTTGGGGGCGGGGAACACTGAAGCTTTCTTT.

This chain links TRBV15 with TRBJ1-2; D is undetermined. Trimming cost V 0 bases and J 6 bases, with 11 bases left between them. Germline V gene lookup returns CDR1 LNHNV and CDR2 YYDKDF (reference sequence). This CDR3 has 14 residues. CDR3 residues: CATSREKDGNGYTF. The CDR3 coding sequence is TGTGCCACCAGCAGAGAGAAAGACGGGAATGGCTACACCTTC.

The V call is TRBV27, the J call TRBJ1-2; a possible D gene is TRBD1 (6 bases). CDR1 is MNHEY and CDR2 is SMNVEV in the germline V gene (reference sequence). This CDR3 is built from 11 residues. Trimming cost V 6 bases and J 7 bases, with 9 bases left between them. This CDR3 reads CASRTGSGYTF. The CDR3 DNA reads as TGTGCCAGCAGAACAGGGTCTGGCTACACCTTC.

The rearrangement links TRBV19 to TRBJ2-7, with 7 bases aligning to TRBD2. Germline CDR1 LNHDA, CDR2 SQIVND (reference sequence). The CDR3 length is 15 residues. The V segment lost 3 bases and the J segment 4 bases; nucleotides outside the gene matches: 9. CDR3 DNA: TGTGCCAGTAGTATGAGTCGCGGCGGGGGTTACGAGCAGTACTTC. Translating it yields CASSMSRGGGYEQYF.

As for this clone: A much larger clone sits a single nucleotide away, making a read error possible. The CDR3 loop reads CASSVDTGAYEQYF. The CDR3 region has the DNA TGTGCCAGCAGCGTAGATACAGGGGCCTACGAGCAGTACTTC. The V call is TRBV27, the J call TRBJ2-7, with TRBD1 matching over 7 bases. This CDR3 contains 14 residues. V shed 6 bases and J 2 bases; nucleotides not matched to a gene: 7. The germline CDR1 and CDR2 sequences are MNHEY and SMNVEV (reference sequence).

The chain employs TRBV7-3 and TRBJ1-5; D remains unclear. The germline V gene encodes CDR1 SGHTA and CDR2 FQGTGA. The V end was cut by 3 bases, the J end by 0 bases, with 6 bases between. CDR3 length: 14 residues. CDR3 in amino acids: CASSFRDSNQPQHF. CDR3 nucleotide sequence: TGTGCCAGCAGCTTTCGGGATAGCAATCAGCCCCAGCATTTT.

The chain uses TRBV7-2 and TRBJ1-2, with D perhaps matching TRBD1 (6 bases). The V end lost 2 bases, the J end lost 7 bases, and 20 bases lay between the germline ends. Germline CDR1 is SGHTA and CDR2 is FQGNSA. The CDR3 length is 16 residues. The CDR3 region has the DNA TGTGCCAGCAGCTTAACCCCCCCCTCAGGGGTAGTTGGCTACACCTTC. Its protein is CASSLTPPSGVVGYTF.

CDR3 nucleotides: TGTGCCAGCAGCTTAAGACACCTAAACAATGAGCAGTTCTTC. Translating it yields CASSLRHLNNEQFF. J is TRBJ2-1 and V is TRBV5-6; D remains ambiguous. The ends were cut back, 2 bases at V and 5 bases at J, with 11 bases in the middle. The CDR3 spans 14 residues. Germline V gene sequence: CDR1 SGHDT, CDR2 YYEEEE.

The chain joins TRBV14 to TRBJ1-2; TRBD1 might be the D (5 bases). Trimming removed 3 bases from V and 5 bases from J, with 7 bases in between. CDR3 size: 12 residues. Germline V gene data show CDR1 as SGHDN and CDR2 as FVKESK. In DNA, the CDR3 is TGTGCCAGCAGCCAGGGGGGATATGGCTACACCTTC. Its protein is CASSQGGYGYTF.

This chain uses TRBV6-6 with TRBJ1-4; TRBD1 is a possible D gene (6 bases). Trimming left V 2 bases short and J 0 bases short, with 7 bases between. The CDR3 is 15 residues long. The V gene's germline CDR1 is MNHNY and CDR2 SVGAGI (reference sequence). CDR3 amino acids: CASSYEGATNEKLFF. The CDR3 coding sequence is TGTGCCAGCAGTTACGAGGGGGCAACTAATGAAAAACTGTTTTTT.

CDR3 sequence reads: CASSLPGGNEQFF. For the CDR3, the DNA is TGTGCCAGCAGCTTACCCGGAGGGAATGAGCAGTTCTTC. The V and J genes are TRBV7-6 and TRBJ2-1; D might be TRBD2 (6 bases). The V gene's germline CDR1 is SGHVS and CDR2 FNYEAQ. Trimming cost V 2 bases and J 7 bases, with 9 bases left between them. This CDR3 has 13 residues.